This T cell receptor beta chain stems from a study of Tregs in tolerant kidney transplant recipients. Unstimulated Tregs (CD4+CD25+CD127-) and CD4+CD25- non-Tregs were sorted from PBMCs. General study results and limits: The small number of patients limits these findings pending further validation. The most relevant donor-specific Treg TCRbeta repertoire apparently came from expansion with activated donor B cells. No direct test of biological reproducibility was done here.

TCRdb keeps only in-frame clones here, not all; method: immunoSEQ multiplex PCR. The data hold about 240,000 clones, with about 80% observed a single time. This CDR3 comprises 16 residues. Trimming stripped 0 bases from V and 9 bases from J, with 20 bases between. In germline, CDR1 is MNHEY, CDR2 SVGAGI. As concerns this clone: As yet, its antigen is unknown.

This receptor was obtained from a human donor in good health. Specimen: CD4+ T cells from blood. V and J are TRBV6-5 and TRBJ1-2, with unresolved D. The DNA for the CDR3 is TGTGCCAGCAGTTACTCGTACAGAGGGAAAACTCAGAGCTACACCTTC. This gives the protein CASSYSYRGKTQSYTF.